This entry is about one T cell receptor beta chain. Its antigen is unknown. The CDR3 runs to 17 residues. V lost 0 bases, J lost 3 bases, and 7 bases stayed unmatched. CDR1 is KGHSH, CDR2 LQKENI, per germline. The data were taken from a study of shared clonotypes between healthy human individuals. Study-level background: Plates per donor: three CD4 naive, three CD4 memory, two CD8 naive, one CD8 memory.

Study-level points and caveats: A generally larger estimated richness was seen in naive subsets than in memory subsets.

Libraries were prepared by immunoSEQ multiplex PCR; TCRdb keeps only in-frame clonotypes and omits some of them. Among 2.5 million or so clones listed, around nine tenths were seen once. Healthy adults negative for HIV, lacking recent acute infections or vaccinations, served as donors. Donors were Caucasian adults residing in Nashville, Tennessee, USA. Sequences were obtained from naive CD4+ T cells sorted from blood. Indicated subset: CD45RA+ positively selected. This TCR derives from a man between 18 and 29 years old in good health. The chain has TRBV18 and TRBJ2-2; TRBD1 aligns across 7 bases. The CDR3 protein is CASSPPWAGTDTGELFF. CDR3 bases: TGTGCCAGCTCACCACCGTGGGCAGGGACAGACACCGGGGAGCTGTTTTTT.